This T cell receptor beta chain is drawn from a study of blood T cell repertoires in COVID-19. Overall study: The United States, Italy and Spain were the sources of the acute and convalescent COVID-19 samples. Sources were T cells, B-cell-depleted T cells, or PBMCs; the material itself was cDNA or gDNA.

Original processing notes: Reference gene primer amplification yielded estimated nucleated cell counts. Repertoires were generated with immunoSEQ multiplex PCR, while TCRdb's copy carries only in-frame clones and drops some. That table is the source of V, J and clone size, and D and trimming were worked out from the DNA. The table includes around 34,000 clones, roughly 80% detected once. Unmatched junction bases numbered 7, after V lost 5 bases and J lost 2 bases. CDR3 size: 15 residues. Germline CDR1 reads MNHEY; CDR2 reads SMNVEV (reference sequence). Sequencing used peripheral blood. The clonotype was recovered from a man aged 45-65 years with acute or convalescent COVID-19. The chain couples TRBV27 to TRBJ2-7, with 9 bases aligning to TRBD2. In nucleotides, the CDR3 is TGTGCCAGCAGTGGGGGACTAGCCTTTACCTACGAGCAGTACTTC. Its protein product is CASSGGLAFTYEQYF.